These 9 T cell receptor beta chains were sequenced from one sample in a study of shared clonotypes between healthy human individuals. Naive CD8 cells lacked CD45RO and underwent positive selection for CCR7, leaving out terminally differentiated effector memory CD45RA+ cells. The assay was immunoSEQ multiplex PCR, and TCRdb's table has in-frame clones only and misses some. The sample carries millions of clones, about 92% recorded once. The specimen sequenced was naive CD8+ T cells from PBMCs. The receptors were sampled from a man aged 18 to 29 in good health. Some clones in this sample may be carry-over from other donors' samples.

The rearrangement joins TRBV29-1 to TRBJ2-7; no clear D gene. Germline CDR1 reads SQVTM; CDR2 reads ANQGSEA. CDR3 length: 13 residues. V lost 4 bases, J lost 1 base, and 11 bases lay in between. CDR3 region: CSVGRANSYEQYF. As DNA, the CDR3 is TGCAGCGTTGGTCGGGCCAATTCCTACGAGCAGTACTTC.

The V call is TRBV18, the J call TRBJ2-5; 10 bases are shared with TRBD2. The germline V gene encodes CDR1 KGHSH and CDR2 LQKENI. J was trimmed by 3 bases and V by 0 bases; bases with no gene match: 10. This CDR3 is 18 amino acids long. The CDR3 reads CASSPPALAGVPKETQYF. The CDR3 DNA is TGTGCCAGCTCACCACCGGCCCTAGCGGGAGTGCCCAAAGAGACCCAGTACTTC.

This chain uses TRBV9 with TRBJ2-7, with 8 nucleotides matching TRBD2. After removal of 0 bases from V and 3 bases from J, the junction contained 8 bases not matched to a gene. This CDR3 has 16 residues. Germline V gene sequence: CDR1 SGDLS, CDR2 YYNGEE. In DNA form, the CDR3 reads TGTGCCAGCAGCGTAGCTACCAGCGGGAGACTCTACGAGCAGTACTTC. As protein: CASSVATSGRLYEQYF.

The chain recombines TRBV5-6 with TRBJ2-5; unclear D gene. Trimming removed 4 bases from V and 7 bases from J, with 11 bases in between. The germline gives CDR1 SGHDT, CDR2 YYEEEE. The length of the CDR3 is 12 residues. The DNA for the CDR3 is TGTGCCAGCAGCCCTGGTGGATCGACCCAGTACTTC. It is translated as CASSPGGSTQYF.

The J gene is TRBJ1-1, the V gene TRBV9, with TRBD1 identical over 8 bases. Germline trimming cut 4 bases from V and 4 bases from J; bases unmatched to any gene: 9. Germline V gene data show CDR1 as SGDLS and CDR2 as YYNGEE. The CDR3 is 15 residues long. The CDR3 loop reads CASSSRGQGLTEAFF. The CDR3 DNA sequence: TGTGCCAGCAGCTCCCGTGGACAGGGCCTCACTGAAGCTTTCTTT.

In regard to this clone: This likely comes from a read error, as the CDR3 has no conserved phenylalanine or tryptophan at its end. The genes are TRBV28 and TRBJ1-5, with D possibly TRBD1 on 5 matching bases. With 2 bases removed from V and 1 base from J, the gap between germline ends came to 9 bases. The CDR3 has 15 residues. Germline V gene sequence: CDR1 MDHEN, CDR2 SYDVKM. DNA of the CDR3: TGTGCCAGCAGTTTACCGAGACAGAGCAATCAGCCCCAGCATCTT. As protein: CASSLPRQSNQPQHL.

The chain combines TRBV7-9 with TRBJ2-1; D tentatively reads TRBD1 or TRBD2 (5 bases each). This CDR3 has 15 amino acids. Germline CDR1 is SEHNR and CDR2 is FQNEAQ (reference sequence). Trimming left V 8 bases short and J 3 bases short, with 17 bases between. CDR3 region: CASLNRDPDYNEQFF. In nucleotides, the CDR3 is TGTGCCAGCCTTAACCGGGACCCTGACTACAATGAGCAGTTCTTC.

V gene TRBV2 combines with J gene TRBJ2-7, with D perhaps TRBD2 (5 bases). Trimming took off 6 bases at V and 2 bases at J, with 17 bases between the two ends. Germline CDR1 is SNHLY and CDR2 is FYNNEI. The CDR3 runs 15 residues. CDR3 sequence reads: CASRGREGRTYEQYF. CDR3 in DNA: TGTGCCAGCAGGGGTCGTGAGGGCCGTACCTACGAGCAGTACTTC.

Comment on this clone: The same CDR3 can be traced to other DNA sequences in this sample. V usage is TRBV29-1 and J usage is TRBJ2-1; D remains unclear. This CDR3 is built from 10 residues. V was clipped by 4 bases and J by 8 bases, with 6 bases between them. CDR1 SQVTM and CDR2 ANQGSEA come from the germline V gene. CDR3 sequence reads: CSVVSHEQFF. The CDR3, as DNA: TGCAGCGTTGTGTCCCATGAGCAGTTCTTC.